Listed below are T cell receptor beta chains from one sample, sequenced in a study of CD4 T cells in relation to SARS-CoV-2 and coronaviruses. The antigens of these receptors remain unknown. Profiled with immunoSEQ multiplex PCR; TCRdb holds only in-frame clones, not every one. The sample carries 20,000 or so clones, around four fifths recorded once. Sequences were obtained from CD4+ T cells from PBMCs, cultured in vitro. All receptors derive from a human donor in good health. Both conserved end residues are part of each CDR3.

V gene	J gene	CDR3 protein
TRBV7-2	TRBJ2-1	CASSLDRYNEQFF
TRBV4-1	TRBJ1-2	CASSRGGTGSGGYTF
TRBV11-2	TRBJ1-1	CASSLGEWDRANTEAFF
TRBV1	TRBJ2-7	CTSRVCYEQYF
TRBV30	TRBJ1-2	CAWSVRRDYGYTF
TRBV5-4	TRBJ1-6	CASSSGGVNPNSPLHF
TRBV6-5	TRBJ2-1	CASSYSEVGTYNEQFF
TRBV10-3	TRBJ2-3	CAISSGLVDTQYF
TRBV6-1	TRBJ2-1	CASSEGAPTLPYNEQFF
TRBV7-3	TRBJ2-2	CASSLSVTRRTGELFF
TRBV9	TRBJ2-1	CASSPPPSLVYNEQFF
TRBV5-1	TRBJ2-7	CASSLEGRGYEQYF
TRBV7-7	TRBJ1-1	CATRRGQGGSEAFF
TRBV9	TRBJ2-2	CASSVLGGNPTGELFF
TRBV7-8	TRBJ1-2	CASSLVRGGGANYGYTF
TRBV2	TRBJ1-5	CASSDSGTYQPQHF
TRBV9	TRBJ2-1	CASSVGAGGYNEQFF
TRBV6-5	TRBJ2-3	CATTVAGADTQYF
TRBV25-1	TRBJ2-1	CASSPTSGRERRNEQFF
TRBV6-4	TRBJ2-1	CASSDGIGGYNEQFF
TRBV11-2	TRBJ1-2	CASSLPTGTGYTF
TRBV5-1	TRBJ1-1	CASTNRGMNTEAFF
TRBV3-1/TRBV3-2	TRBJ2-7	CASSRGSGGRLAYEQYF
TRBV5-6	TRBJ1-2	CASSRTSAPNYGYTF
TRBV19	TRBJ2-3	CASSPTGAGGPDTQYF
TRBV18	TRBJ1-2	CASSPGQTNYGYTF
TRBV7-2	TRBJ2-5	CASSFGRGLAGKETQYF
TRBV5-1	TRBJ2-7	CASSLNIGQGAGEQYF
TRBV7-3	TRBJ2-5	CASSFSGRFWETQYF
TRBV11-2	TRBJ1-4	CASSLGGQMREKLFF
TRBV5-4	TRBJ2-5	CASSLVLGAQYF
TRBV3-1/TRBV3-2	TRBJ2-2	CASSQDLSRDTGELFF
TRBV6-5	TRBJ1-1	CASRLGVGTEAFF
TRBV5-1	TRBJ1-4	CASSLGGQGREKLFF
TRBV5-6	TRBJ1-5	CASSLGSRRRGNQPQHF
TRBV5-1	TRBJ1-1	CASRKDRSNTEAFF
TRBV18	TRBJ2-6	CASSPQQKTSGANVLTF
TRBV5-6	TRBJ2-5	CASSLPLETQYF
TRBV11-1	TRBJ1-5	CASSLGAGSNQPQHF
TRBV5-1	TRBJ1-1	CASRPAYRDRGLSFF
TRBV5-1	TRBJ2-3	CASSSETDTQYF
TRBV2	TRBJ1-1	CARGQRNTEAFF
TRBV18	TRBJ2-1	CASSPPTSSYNEQFF
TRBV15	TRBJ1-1	CATSRDNVNTEAFF
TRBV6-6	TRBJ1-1	CASQNRGNTEAFF
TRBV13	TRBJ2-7	CASSLFGRAGEQYF
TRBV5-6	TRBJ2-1	CASTLSGTGKDNEQFF
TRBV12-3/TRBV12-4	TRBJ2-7	CASSFQLAYEQYF
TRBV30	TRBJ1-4	CAWGFLQGANEKLFF
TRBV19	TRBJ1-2	CASSVPGASYGYTF
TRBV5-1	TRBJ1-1	CASSLSARISVGGNTEAFF